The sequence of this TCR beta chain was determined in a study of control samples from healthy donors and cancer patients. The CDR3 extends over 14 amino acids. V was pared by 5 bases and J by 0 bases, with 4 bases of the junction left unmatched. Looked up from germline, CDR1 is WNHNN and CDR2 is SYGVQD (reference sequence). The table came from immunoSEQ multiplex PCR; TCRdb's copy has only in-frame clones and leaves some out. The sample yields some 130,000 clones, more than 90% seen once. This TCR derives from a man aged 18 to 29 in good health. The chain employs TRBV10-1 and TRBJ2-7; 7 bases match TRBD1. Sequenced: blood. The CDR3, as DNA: TGCGCCAGCAGTAAGGGGGCTAGCTCCTACGAGCAGTACTTC. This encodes CASSKGASSYEQYF.